Each of the 12 T cell receptor beta chains below was sequenced from the same sample in a study of T cell repertoires in cytomegalovirus infection. TCRdb used MiXCR to reprocess the reads, holding one entry per CDR3 protein. The table has 450,000 to 600,000 distinct CDR3 sequences, approximately 11% seen once. Material for sequencing was PBMCs. The receptors stem from a human donor in good health (CMV status not recorded). Some clones in this sample may be carry-over from other donors' samples.

This clonotype was seen ten or more times. V gene TRBV2 combines with J gene TRBJ2-5; perhaps TRBD2 as D (5 bases). The CDR3 is 11 amino acids. CDR1 and CDR2 (germline): SNHLY, FYNNEI. V was clipped by 6 bases and J by 3 bases, with 5 bases between them. The CDR3 nucleotides read TGTGCCAGCAGCGGGGAAGAGACCCAGTACTTC. Amino acid sequence: CASSGEETQYF.

As regards this clonotype: A much larger clone differs from this one at a single base, so this may be a read error. This chain uses TRBV7-6 with TRBJ2-7; no reliable D call. CDR1 and CDR2 (germline): SGHVS, FNYEAQ. The CDR3 covers 14 residues. The CDR3 DNA reads TGTGCCAGCAGCCCCACAGTGACCTCCTACAAGCAGTACTTC. Translated, it gives CASSPTVTSYKQYF. The complete variable domain, with remaining parts taken from reference TRBV7-6 and TRBJ2-7, reads GAGVSQSPRYKVTKRGQDVALRCDPISGHVSLYWYRQALGQGPEFLTYFNYEAQQDKSGLPNDRFSAERPEGSISTLTIQRTEQRDSAMYRCASSPTVTSYKQYFGPGTRLTVT.

This clonotype was detected many times. The V call is TRBV7-9, the J call TRBJ1-2, with D perhaps TRBD1 (5 bases). CDR3 length equals 13 residues. V lost 5 bases and J 8 bases, leaving 15 bases between the germline ends. Germline loops: CDR1 SEHNR, CDR2 FQNEAQ (reference sequence). The CDR3 loop is CASSQTSGDGYTF. The CDR3 region has the DNA TGTGCCAGCAGCCAAACGTCCGGGGACGGCTACACCTTC.

A few counts support this clonotype. The chain has TRBV19 and TRBJ1-4, with D possibly being TRBD1 (5 bases). Germline loops: CDR1 LNHDA, CDR2 SQIVND (reference sequence). This CDR3 comprises 17 residues. V shed 2 bases and J shed 0 bases, with 13 bases lying between them. The CDR3 is CASSIRAGTPTNEKLFF. The CDR3 DNA is TGTGCCAGTAGTATAAGGGCGGGGACCCCAACTAATGAAAAACTGTTTTTT. Full variable domain (rest looked up from reference TRBV19 and TRBJ1-4): DGGITQSPKYLFRKEGQNVTLSCEQNLNHDAMYWYRQDPGQGLRLIYYSQIVNDFQKGDIAEGYSVSREKKESFPLTVTSAQKNPTAFYLCASSIRAGTPTNEKLFFGSGTQLSVL.

There are many counts of this clonotype. V is TRBV18 and J is TRBJ1-4; D gene ambiguous. Trimming removed 6 bases from V and 0 bases from J, with 14 bases in between. The CDR3 length is 16 residues. Germline CDR1 and CDR2: KGHSH and LQKENI. The CDR3 spells CASSSGIAATNEKLFF. Here the CDR3 DNA reads TGTGCCAGCTCCTCCGGTATAGCCGCAACTAATGAAAAACTGTTTTTT.

The rearrangement links TRBV19 to TRBJ2-4; weak D call: TRBD2 (6 bases). V shed 3 bases and J shed 6 bases, with 18 bases lying between them. CDR3 size: 16 residues. From germline, CDR1 is LNHDA and CDR2 SQIVND (reference sequence). CDR3 bases: TGTGCCAGTAGTATCCCCGGGACTCAACCAGGAAACATTCAGTACTTC. Amino acids: CASSIPGTQPGNIQYF.

V and J are TRBV4-1 and TRBJ1-5, with TRBD1 matching 7 bases. CDR1 and CDR2 from the germline V gene are MGHRA and YSYEKL. The junction had 10 bases not matched to a gene; V was cut back by 4 bases and J by 4 bases. This CDR3 is 16 amino acids long. The CDR3 reads CASSPRGDSKNQPQHF. The DNA of the CDR3 is TGCGCCAGCAGCCCCCGAGGGGACAGTAAAAATCAGCCCCAGCATTTT.

This clonotype was seen ten or more times. The chain employs TRBV12-3 or TRBV12-4 and TRBJ2-2; the match to TRBD1 covers 7 bases. J lost 4 bases, V lost 6 bases, and 5 bases had no gene match. The CDR3 consists of 14 residues. The CDR3 DNA follows: TGTGCCAGCAGGTCCACAGGGGCCACCGGGGAGCTGTTTTTT. Protein sequence: CASRSTGATGELFF.

This clonotype occurred many times. The chain is built from TRBV27 and TRBJ1-5; D gene ambiguous. Trimming cost V 5 bases and J 10 bases, with 15 bases left between them. Germline CDR1 MNHEY, CDR2 SMNVEV (reference sequence). The CDR3 extends over 13 amino acids. This CDR3 reads CASSPGLGFPQHF. The CDR3, as DNA: TGTGCCAGCAGTCCGGGTCTCGGGTTTCCCCAGCATTTT.

The chain has TRBV30 and TRBJ2-2, with TRBD1 matching over 9 bases. The CDR3 is made up of 13 amino acids. The V and J ends lost 5 bases and 3 bases, in that order; junction bases with no gene match: 1. Germline V gene data show CDR1 as GTSNPN and CDR2 as SVGIG (reference sequence). In nucleotides, the CDR3 is TGTGCCTGGGGGACAGGGTACACCGGGGAGCTGTTTTTT. The encoded protein is CAWGTGYTGELFF.

This clonotype has a count of ten or more. The genes are TRBV28 and TRBJ2-7; 11 bases align to TRBD2. The germline CDR1 and CDR2 sequences are MDHEN and SYDVKM. The junction had 14 bases not matched to a gene; V was cut back by 5 bases and J by 2 bases. The CDR3 is made up of 18 amino acids. DNA of the CDR3: TGTGCCAGCAGTGCCCGGGGGACTAGCGGCCCATTTACCTACGAGCAGTACTTC. Translating it yields CASSARGTSGPFTYEQYF.

This clonotype was counted many times. This rearrangement joins TRBV19 to TRBJ2-1, with 7 bases that match TRBD2. The J segment lost 4 bases and the V segment lost 5 bases, leaving 5 bases of the junction unmatched. This CDR3 has 14 residues. CDR1 is LNHDA, CDR2 SQIVND, per germline (reference sequence). The CDR3: CASSEWTSYNEQFF. DNA of the CDR3: TGTGCCAGTAGTGAGTGGACTAGTTACAATGAGCAGTTCTTC.